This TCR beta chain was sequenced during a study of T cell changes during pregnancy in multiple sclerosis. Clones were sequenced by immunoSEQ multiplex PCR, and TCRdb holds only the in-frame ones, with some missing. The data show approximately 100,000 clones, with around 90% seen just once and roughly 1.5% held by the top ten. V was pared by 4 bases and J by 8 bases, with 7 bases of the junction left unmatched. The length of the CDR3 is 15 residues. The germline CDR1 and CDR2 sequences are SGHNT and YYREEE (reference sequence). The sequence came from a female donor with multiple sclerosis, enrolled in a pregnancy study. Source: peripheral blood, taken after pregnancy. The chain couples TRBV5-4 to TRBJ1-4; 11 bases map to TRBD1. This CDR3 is CASSVGQGAYEKLFF. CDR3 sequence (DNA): TGTGCCAGCAGCGTCGGACAGGGGGCCTACGAAAAACTGTTTTTT. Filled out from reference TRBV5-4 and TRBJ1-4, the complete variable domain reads ETGVTQSPTHLIKTRGQQVTLRCSSQSGHNTVSWYQQALGQGPQFIFQYYREEENGRGNFPPRFSGLQFPNYSSELNVNALELDDSALYLCASSVGQGAYEKLFFGSGTQLSVL.